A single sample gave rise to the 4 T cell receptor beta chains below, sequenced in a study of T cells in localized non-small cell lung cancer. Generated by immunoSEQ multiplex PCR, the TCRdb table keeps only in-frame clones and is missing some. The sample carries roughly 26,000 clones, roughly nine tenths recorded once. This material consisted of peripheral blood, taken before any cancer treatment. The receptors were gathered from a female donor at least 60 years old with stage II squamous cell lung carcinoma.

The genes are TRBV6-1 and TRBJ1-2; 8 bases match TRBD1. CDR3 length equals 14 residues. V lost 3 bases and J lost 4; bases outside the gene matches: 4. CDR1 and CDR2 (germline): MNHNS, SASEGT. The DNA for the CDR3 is TGTGCCAGCAGTGAGACCGGGACAGGCTATGGCTACACCTTC. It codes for CASSETGTGYGYTF.

CDR3 loop: CASSPQGDGEKLFF. The CDR3 DNA is TGTGCCAGCTCCCCTCAGGGAGACGGTGAAAAACTGTTTTTT. V and J are TRBV18 and TRBJ1-4, with D maybe TRBD1 (5 bases). Trimming cost V 6 bases and J 7 bases, with 15 bases left between them. Germline V gene lookup returns CDR1 KGHSH and CDR2 LQKENI. The CDR3 contains 14 residues.

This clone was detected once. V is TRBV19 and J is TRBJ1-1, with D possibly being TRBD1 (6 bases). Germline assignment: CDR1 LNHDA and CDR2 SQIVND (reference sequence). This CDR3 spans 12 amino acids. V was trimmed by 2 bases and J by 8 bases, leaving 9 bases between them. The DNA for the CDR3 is TGTGCCAGTAGTATACAGGGGAGAGAAGCTTTCTTT. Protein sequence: CASSIQGREAFF. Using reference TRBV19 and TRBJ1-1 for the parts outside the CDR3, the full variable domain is DGGITQSPKYLFRKEGQNVTLSCEQNLNHDAMYWYRQDPGQGLRLIYYSQIVNDFQKGDIAEGYSVSREKKESFPLTVTSAQKNPTAFYLCASSIQGREAFFGQGTRLTVV.

The CDR3: CASSLVTSGTGETQYF. The CDR3 DNA reads TGCGCCAGCAGCTTGGTGACTAGCGGGACGGGGGAGACCCAGTACTTC. This chain uses TRBV5-1 with TRBJ2-5, with TRBD2 matching 11 bases. The CDR3 is made up of 16 amino acids. Trimming took 0 bases from V and 5 from J; bases not matched to a gene: 6. The germline gives CDR1 SGHRS, CDR2 YFSETQ.